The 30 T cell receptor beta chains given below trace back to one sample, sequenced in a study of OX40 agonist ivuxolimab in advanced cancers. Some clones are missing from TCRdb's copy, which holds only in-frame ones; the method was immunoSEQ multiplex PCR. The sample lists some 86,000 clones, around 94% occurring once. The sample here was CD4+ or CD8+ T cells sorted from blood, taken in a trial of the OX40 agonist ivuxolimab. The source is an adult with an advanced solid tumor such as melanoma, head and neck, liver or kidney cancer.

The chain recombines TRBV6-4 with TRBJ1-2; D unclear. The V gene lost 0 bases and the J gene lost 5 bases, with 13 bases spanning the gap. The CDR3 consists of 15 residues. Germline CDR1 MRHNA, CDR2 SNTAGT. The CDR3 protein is CASSDSGSSLYGYTF. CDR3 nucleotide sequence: TGTGCCAGCAGTGACTCGGGCAGTTCCTTATATGGCTACACCTTC.

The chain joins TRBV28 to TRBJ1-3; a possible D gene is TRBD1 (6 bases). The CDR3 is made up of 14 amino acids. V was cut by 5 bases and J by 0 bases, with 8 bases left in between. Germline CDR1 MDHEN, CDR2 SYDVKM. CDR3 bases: TGTGCCAGCAGTCCGACAGGCTCTGGAAACACCATATATTTT. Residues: CASSPTGSGNTIYF.

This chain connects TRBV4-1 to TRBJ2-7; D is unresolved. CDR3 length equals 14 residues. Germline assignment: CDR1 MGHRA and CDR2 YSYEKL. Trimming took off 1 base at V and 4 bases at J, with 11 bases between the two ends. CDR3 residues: CASSQGPGLYEQYF. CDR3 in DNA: TGCGCCAGCAGCCAAGGACCCGGCCTATACGAGCAGTACTTC.

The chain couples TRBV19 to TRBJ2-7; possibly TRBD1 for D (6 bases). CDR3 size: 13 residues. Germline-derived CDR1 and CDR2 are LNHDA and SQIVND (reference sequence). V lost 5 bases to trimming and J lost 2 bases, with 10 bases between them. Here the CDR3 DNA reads TGTGCCAGTAGTCCGGGACACCCCTACGAGCAGTACTTC. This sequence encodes CASSPGHPYEQYF.

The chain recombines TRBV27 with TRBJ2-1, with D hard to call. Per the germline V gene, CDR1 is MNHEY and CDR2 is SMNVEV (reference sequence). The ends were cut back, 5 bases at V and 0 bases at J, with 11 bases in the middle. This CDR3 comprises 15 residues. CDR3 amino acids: CASSQTQSSYNEQFF. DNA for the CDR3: TGTGCCAGCAGTCAGACTCAGAGCTCCTACAATGAGCAGTTCTTC.

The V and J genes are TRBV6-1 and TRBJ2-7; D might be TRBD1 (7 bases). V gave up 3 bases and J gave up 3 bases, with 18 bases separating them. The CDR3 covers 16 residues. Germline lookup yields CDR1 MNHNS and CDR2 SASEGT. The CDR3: CASSDIAGQTDYEQYF. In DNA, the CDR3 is TGTGCCAGCAGTGACATCGCGGGACAGACAGACTACGAGCAGTACTTC.

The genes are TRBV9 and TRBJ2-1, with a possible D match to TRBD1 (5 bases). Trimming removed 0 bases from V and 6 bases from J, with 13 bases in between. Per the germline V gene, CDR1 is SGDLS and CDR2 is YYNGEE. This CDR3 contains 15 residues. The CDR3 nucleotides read TGTGCCAGCAGCGTAGAGGGGCGACGGGTCAATGAGCAGTTCTTC. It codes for CASSVEGRRVNEQFF.

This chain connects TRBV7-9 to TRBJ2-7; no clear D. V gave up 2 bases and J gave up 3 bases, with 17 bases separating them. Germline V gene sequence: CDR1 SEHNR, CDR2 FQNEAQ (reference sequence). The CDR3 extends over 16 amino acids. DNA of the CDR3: TGTGCCAGCAGCTTAACCACCGGCCCGGGCTACTACGAGCAGTACTTC. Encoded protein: CASSLTTGPGYYEQYF.

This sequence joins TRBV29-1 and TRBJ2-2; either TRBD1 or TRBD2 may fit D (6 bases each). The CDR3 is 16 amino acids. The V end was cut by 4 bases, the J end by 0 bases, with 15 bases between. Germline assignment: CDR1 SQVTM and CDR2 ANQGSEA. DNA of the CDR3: TGCAGCGTTGCTCATCCGGGGGCGGCGAACACCGGGGAGCTGTTTTTT. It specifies CSVAHPGAANTGELFF.

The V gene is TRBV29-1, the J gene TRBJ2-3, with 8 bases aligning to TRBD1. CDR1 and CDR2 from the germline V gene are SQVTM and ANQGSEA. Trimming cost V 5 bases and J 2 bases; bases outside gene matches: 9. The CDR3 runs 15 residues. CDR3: CSVRGQGVFTDTQYF. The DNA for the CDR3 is TGCAGCGTTCGAGGACAGGGAGTTTTCACAGATACGCAGTATTTT.

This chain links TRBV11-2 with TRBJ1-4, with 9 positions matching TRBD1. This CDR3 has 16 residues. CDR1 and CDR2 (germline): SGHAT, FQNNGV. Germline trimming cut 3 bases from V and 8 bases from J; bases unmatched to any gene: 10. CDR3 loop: CASSFPRGQGKEKLFF. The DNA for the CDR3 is TGTGCCAGCAGCTTCCCGCGCGGACAGGGGAAGGAAAAACTGTTTTTT.

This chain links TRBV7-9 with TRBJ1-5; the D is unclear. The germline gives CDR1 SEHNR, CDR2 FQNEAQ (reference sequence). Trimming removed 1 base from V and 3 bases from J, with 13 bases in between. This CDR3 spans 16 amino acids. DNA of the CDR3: TGTGCCAGCAGCTTAGTTTGGGAGGGAATCAATCAGCCCCAGCATTTT. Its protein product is CASSLVWEGINQPQHF.

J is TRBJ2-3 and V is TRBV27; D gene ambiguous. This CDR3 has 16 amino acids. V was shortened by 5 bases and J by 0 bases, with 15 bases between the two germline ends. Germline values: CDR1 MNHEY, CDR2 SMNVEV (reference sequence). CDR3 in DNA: TGTGCCAGCAGTCCACCTCCGGGCAGGAGCACAGATACGCAGTATTTT. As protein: CASSPPPGRSTDTQYF.

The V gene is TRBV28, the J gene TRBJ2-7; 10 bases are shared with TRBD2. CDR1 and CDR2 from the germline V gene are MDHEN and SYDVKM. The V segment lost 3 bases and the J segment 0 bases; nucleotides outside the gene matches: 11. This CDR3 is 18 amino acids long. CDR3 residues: CASSFTAFSGRTSYEQYF. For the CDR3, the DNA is TGTGCCAGCAGTTTCACGGCTTTTAGCGGGAGGACCTCCTACGAGCAGTACTTC.

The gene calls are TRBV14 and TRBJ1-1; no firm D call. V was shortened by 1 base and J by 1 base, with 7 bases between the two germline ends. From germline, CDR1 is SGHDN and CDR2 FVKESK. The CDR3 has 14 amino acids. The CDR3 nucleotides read TGTGCCAGCAGCCAAGGACACTCGAACACTGAAGCTTTCTTT. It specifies CASSQGHSNTEAFF.

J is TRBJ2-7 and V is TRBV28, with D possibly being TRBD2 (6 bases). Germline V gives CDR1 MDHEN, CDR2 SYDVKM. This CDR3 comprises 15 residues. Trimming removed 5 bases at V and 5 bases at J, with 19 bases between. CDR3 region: CASSTGLPPPHEQYF. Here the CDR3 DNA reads TGTGCCAGCAGTACAGGACTACCACCTCCTCACGAGCAGTACTTC.

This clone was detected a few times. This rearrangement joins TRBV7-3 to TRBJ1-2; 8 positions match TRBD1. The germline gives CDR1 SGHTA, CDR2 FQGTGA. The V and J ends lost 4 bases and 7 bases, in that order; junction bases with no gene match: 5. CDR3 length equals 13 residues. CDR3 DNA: TGTGCCAGCAGCTCGCAGGGGGCGCTTGGCTACACCTTC. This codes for CASSSQGALGYTF.

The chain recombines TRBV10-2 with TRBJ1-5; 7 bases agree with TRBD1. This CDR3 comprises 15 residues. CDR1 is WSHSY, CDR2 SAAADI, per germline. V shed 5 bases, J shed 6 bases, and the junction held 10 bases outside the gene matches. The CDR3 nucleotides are TGCGCCAGCAGTCAGCAGGGGGGATTCGGTCAGCCCCAGCATTTT. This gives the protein CASSQQGGFGQPQHF.

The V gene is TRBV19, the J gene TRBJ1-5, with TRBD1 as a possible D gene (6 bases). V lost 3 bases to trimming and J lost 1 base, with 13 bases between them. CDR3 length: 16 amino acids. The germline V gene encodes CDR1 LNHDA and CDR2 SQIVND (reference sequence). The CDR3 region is CASSILPTGSNQPQHF. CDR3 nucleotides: TGTGCCAGTAGTATTCTTCCGACAGGCAGCAATCAGCCCCAGCATTTT.

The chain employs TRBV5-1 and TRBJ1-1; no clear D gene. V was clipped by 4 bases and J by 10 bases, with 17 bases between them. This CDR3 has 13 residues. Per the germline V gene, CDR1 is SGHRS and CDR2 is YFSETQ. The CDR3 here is CASSEGPRIGAFF. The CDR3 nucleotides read TGCGCCAGCAGCGAAGGGCCCCGGATAGGAGCTTTCTTT.

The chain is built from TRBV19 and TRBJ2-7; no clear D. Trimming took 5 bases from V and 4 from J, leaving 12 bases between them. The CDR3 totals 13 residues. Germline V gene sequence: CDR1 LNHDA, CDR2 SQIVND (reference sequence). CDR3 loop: CASSLTQSYEQYF. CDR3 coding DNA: TGTGCCAGTAGTCTAACCCAGAGTTACGAGCAGTACTTC.

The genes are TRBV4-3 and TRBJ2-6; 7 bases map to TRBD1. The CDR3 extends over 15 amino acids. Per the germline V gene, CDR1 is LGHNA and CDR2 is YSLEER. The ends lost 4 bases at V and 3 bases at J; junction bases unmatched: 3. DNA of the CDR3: TGCGCCAGCAGCCCCTGGACAGGTGGGGCCAACGTCCTGACTTTC. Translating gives CASSPWTGGANVLTF.

The CDR3 region has the DNA TGTGCCAGCAGCGCGACAGGGGGCACTGAAGCTTTCTTT. It encodes CASSATGGTEAFF. V and J are TRBV13 and TRBJ1-1, with TRBD1 matching over 9 bases. The CDR3 loop spans 13 amino acids. CDR1 is PRHDT and CDR2 is FYEKMQ in the germline V gene (reference sequence). V lost 5 bases and J lost 4; bases outside the gene matches: 2. Full variable domain (outside the CDR3, taken from reference TRBV13 and TRBJ1-1): AAGVIQSPRHLIKEKRETATLKCYPIPRHDTVYWYQQGPGQDPQFLISFYEKMQSDKGSIPDRFSAQQFSDYHSELNMSSLELGDSALYFCASSATGGTEAFFGQGTRLTVV.

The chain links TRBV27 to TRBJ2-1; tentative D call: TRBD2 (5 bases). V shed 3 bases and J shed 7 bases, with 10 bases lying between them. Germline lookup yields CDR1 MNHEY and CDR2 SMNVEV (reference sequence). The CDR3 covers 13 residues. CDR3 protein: CASSFTSKNEQFF. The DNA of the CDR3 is TGTGCCAGCAGTTTCACTAGTAAGAATGAGCAGTTCTTC.

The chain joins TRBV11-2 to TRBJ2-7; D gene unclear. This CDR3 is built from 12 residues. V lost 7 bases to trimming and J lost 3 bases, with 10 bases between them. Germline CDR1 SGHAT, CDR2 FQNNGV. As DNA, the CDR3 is TGTGCCAGCAACACAGACGGCTACGAGCAGTACTTC. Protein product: CASNTDGYEQYF.

The CDR3 sequence is CASREQGAHLTDTQYF. CDR3 in DNA: TGTGCCAGCAGGGAACAGGGGGCTCACCTCACAGATACGCAGTATTTT. The chain recombines TRBV2 with TRBJ2-3; TRBD1 aligns across 9 bases. From germline, CDR1 is SNHLY and CDR2 FYNNEI. There are 16 residues in the CDR3. V was pared by 6 bases and J by 2 bases, with 9 bases of the junction left unmatched. Supplemented by reference TRBV2 and TRBJ2-3, the full variable domain reads EPEVTQTPSHQVTQMGQEVILRCVPISNHLYFYWYRQILGQKVEFLVSFYNNEISEKSEIFDDQFSVERPDGSNFTLKIRSTKLEDSAMYFCASREQGAHLTDTQYFGPGTRLTVL.

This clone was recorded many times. The CDR3 spells CASSLVPGRMNTEAFF. DNA of the CDR3: TGTGCCAGCAGCTTGGTACCGGGACGGATGAACACTGAAGCTTTCTTT. V usage is TRBV5-6 and J usage is TRBJ1-1; tentatively, D is TRBD1 (5 bases). There are 16 residues in the CDR3. The germline CDR1 and CDR2 sequences are SGHDT and YYEEEE. The V end lost 0 bases, the J end lost 0 bases, and 12 bases lay between the germline ends. Full variable domain (rest looked up from reference TRBV5-6 and TRBJ1-1): DAGVTQSPTHLIKTRGQQVTLRCSPKSGHDTVSWYQQALGQGPQFIFQYYEEEERQRGNFPDRFSGHQFPNYSSELNVNALLLGDSALYLCASSLVPGRMNTEAFFGQGTRLTVV.

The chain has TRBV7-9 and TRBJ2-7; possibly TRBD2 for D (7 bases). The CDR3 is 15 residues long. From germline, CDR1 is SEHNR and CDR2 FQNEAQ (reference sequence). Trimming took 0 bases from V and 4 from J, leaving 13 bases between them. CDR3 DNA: TGTGCCAGCAGCTTAGCCCAGGGGAGGGATTACGAGCAGTACTTC. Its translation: CASSLAQGRDYEQYF.

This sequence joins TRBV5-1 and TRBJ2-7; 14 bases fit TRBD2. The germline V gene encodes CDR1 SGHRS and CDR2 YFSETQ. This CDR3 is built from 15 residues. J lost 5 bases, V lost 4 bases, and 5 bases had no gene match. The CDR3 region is CASSPGLAGAHEQYF. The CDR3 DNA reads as TGCGCCAGCAGCCCGGGACTAGCGGGAGCTCACGAGCAGTACTTC.

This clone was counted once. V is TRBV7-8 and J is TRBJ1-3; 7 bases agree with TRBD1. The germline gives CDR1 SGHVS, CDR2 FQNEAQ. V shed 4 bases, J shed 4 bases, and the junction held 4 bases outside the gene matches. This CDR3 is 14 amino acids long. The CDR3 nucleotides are TGTGCCAGCAGCTCCGACAGGGCCGGAAACACCATATATTTT. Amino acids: CASSSDRAGNTIYF. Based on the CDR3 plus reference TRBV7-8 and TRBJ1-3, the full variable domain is GAGVSQSPRYKVAKRGQDVALRCDPISGHVSLFWYQQALGQGPEFLTYFQNEAQLDKSGLPSDRFFAERPEGSVSTLKIQRTQQEDSAVYLCASSSDRAGNTIYFGEGSWLTVV.